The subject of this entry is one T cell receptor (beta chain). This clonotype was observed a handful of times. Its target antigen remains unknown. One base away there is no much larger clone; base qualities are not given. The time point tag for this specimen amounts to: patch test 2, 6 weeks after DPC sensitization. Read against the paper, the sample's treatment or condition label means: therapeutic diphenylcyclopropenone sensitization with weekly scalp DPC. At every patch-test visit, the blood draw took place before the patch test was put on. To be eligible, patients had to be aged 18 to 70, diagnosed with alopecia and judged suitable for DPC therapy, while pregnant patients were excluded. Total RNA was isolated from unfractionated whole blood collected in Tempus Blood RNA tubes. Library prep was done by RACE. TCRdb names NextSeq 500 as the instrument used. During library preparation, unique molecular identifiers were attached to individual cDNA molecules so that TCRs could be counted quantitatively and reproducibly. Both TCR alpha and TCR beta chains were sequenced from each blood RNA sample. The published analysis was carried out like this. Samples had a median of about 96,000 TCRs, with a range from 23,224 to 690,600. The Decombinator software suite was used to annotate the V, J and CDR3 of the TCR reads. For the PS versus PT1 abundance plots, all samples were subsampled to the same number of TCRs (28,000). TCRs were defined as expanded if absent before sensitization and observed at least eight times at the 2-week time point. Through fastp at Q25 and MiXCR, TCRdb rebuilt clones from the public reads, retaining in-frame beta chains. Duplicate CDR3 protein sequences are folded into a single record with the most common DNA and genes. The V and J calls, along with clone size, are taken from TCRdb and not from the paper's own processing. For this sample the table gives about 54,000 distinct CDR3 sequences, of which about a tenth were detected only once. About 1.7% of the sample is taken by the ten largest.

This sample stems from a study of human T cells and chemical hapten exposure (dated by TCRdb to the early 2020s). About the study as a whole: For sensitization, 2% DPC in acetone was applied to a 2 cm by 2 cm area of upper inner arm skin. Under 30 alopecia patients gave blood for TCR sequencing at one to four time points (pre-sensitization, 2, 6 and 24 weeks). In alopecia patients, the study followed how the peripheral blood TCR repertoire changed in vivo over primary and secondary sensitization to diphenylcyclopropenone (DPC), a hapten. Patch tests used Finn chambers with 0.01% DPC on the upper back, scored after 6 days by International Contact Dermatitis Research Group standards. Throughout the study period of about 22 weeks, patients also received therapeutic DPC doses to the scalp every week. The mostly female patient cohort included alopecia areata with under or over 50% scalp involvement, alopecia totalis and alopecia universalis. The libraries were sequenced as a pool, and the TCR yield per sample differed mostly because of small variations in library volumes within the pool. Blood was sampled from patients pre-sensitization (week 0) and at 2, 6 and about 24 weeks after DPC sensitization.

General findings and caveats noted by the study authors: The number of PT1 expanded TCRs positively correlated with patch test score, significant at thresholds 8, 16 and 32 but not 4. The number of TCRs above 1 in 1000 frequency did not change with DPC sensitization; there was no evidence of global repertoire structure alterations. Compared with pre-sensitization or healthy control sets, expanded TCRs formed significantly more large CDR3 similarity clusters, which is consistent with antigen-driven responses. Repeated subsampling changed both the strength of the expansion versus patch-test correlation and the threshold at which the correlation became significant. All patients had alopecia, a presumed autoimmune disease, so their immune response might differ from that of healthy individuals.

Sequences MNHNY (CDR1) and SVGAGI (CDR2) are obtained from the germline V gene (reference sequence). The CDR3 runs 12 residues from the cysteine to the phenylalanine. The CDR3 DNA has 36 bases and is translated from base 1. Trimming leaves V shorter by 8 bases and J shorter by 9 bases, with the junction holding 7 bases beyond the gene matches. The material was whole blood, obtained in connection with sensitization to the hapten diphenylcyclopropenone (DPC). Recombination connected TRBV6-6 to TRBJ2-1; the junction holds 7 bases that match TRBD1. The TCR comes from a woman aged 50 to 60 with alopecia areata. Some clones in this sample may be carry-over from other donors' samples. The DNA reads TGTGCCAGCGGCCTCTGGGACAGTGAGCAGTTCTTC. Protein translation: CASGLWDSEQFF.